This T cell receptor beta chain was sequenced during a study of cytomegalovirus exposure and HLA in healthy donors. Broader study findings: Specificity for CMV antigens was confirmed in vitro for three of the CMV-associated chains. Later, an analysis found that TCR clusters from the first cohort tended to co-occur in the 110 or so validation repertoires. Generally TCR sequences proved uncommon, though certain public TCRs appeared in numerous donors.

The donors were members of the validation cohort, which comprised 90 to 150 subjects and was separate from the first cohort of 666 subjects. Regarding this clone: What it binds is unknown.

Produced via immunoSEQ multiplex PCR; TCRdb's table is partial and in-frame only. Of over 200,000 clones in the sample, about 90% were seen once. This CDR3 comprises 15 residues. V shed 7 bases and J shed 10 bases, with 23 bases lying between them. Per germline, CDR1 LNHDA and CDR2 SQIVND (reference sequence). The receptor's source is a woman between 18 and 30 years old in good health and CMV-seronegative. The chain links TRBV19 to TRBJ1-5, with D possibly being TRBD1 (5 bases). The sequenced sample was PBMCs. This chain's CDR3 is CASNKAGRGKGPQHF. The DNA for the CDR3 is TGTGCCAGTAATAAGGCAGGACGGGGGAAGGGTCCCCAGCATTTT.